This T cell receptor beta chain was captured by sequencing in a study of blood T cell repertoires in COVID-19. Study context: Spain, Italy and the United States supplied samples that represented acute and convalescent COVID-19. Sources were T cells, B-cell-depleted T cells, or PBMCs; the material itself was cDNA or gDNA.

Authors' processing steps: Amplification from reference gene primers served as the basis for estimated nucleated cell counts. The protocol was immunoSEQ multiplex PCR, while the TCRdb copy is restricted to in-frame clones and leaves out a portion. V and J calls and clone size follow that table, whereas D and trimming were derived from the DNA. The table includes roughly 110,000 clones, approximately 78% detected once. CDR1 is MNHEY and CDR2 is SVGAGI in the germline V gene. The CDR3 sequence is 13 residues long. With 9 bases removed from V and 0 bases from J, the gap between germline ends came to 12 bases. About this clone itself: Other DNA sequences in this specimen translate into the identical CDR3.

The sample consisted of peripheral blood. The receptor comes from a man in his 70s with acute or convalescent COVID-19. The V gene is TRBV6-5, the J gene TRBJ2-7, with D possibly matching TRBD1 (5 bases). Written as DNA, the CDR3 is TGTGCCAGTGTCTCAGGGTCCTCCTACGAGCAGTACTTC. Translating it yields CASVSGSSYEQYF.